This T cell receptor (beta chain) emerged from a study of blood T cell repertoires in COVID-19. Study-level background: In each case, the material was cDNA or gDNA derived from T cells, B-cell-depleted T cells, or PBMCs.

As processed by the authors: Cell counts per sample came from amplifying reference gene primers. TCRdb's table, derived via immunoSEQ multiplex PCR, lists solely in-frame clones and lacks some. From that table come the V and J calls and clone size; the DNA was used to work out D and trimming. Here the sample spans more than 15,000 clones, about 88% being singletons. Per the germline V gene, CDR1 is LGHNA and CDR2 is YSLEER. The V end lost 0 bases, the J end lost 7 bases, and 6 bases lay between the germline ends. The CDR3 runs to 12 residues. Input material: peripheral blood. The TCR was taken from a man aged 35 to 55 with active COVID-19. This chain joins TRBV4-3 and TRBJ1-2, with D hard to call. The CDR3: CASSQDSGGYTF. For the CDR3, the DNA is TGCGCCAGCAGCCAAGATTCGGGTGGCTACACCTTC.